This T cell receptor (beta chain) comes out of a study of OX40 agonist ivuxolimab in advanced cancers. Background on the study: Dose-escalation patients suffered from hepatocellular carcinoma, melanoma, renal cell or head and neck cancer.

With regard to this clone: What it binds is unknown.

Using immunoSEQ multiplex PCR, the repertoire was profiled, and TCRdb retains in-frame clones only, with some absent. Here the sample spans tens of thousands of clones, 79% being singletons. Germline trimming cut 2 bases from V and 5 bases from J; bases unmatched to any gene: 9. Per germline, CDR1 MGHDK and CDR2 SYGVNS. The CDR3 is made up of 15 amino acids. General study points: The study did not work out the antigen specificity of the expanded peripheral T cells. Among the lowest levels of clonal expansion were found in partial responders at 0.1-3.0 mg/kg.

The source was CD4+ or CD8+ T cells sorted from blood, collected in a trial of the OX40 agonist ivuxolimab. This receptor was taken from an adult with an advanced solid tumor such as melanoma, head and neck, liver or kidney cancer. This chain uses TRBV25-1 with TRBJ2-7, with 7 bases matching TRBD1. The CDR3 is CASSEGDRVLHEQYF. Here the CDR3 DNA reads TGTGCCAGCAGTGAAGGAGACAGGGTCCTTCACGAGCAGTACTTC.